These 15 T cell receptor beta chains were all obtained from the same sample, sequenced in a study of T cell repertoires in cytomegalovirus infection. Their antigens remain unidentified. TCRdb passed the reads through MiXCR, listing each CDR3 protein once. The sample shows about 570,000 distinct CDR3 sequences, about 39% of them seen only once. The sample consisted of cultured PBMCs, taken from culture after CMV antigen stimulation. The receptors shown here come from a human donor in good health (CMV status not recorded). Some clones in this sample may be carry-over from other donors' samples.

J is TRBJ1-1 and V is TRBV7-2; D unresolved. With 4 bases removed from V and 4 bases from J, the gap between germline ends came to 10 bases. This CDR3 has 13 residues. Germline assignment: CDR1 SGHTA and CDR2 FQGNSA. DNA of the CDR3: TGTGCCAGCAGCTGGGGTGTTGTCACTGAAGCTTTCTTT. This sequence encodes CASSWGVVTEAFF.

The rearrangement uses TRBV7-3 and TRBJ1-4, with D unclear. V was clipped by 5 bases and J by 8 bases, with 12 bases between them. This CDR3 is built from 13 residues. CDR1 and CDR2 from the germline V gene are SGHTA and FQGTGA. The CDR3 coding sequence is TGTGCCAGCAGCGTCAGTAGAGGGGAAAAACTGTTTTTT. Its translation: CASSVSRGEKLFF.

This clonotype was detected only a few times. The chain is built from TRBV6-1 and TRBJ2-1, with D possibly being TRBD2 (6 bases). Trimming cost V 11 bases and J 8 bases, with 19 bases left between them. From germline, CDR1 is MNHNS and CDR2 SASEGT. The CDR3 sequence is 13 residues long. Here the CDR3 reads CAGRDSVGDEQFF. CDR3 nucleotides: TGTGCCGGCCGGGACTCCGTTGGGGATGAGCAGTTCTTC.

Here the CDR3 reads CASSSRQGAGNIQYF. CDR3 coding DNA: TGTGCCAGCAGCTCGCGACAGGGGGCCGGAAACATTCAGTACTTC. The V call is TRBV7-2, the J call TRBJ2-4; 10 bases map to TRBD1. The V gene end was trimmed by 4 bases and the J gene end by 6 bases; junction bases not matched to a gene: 6. Per germline, CDR1 SGHTA and CDR2 FQGNSA. The CDR3 length is 15 residues.

In this sample, this clonotype turned up a few times. This CDR3 is CASSLTSGRATTQYF. The CDR3 bases are TGTGCCAGCAGCTTGACTAGCGGGAGGGCCACTACGCAGTATTTT. This chain joins TRBV7-6 and TRBJ2-3; 14 nucleotides line up with TRBD2. V was clipped by 3 bases and J by 8 bases; unmatched bases: 4. The CDR3 covers 15 residues. Per germline, CDR1 SGHVS and CDR2 FNYEAQ.

This clonotype was detected only a few times. The chain links TRBV7-2 to TRBJ2-5; 9 bases align to TRBD2. There are 15 residues in the CDR3. Germline CDR1 reads SGHTA; CDR2 reads FQGNSA. After removal of 5 bases from V and 4 bases from J, the junction contained 8 bases not matched to a gene. This chain's CDR3 is CASSPALAGLETQYF. The CDR3 DNA reads as TGTGCCAGCAGCCCTGCGCTAGCGGGGCTAGAGACCCAGTACTTC.

This clonotype was seen ten or more times. This chain connects TRBV7-2 to TRBJ1-1; D gene unclear. CDR3 length: 13 amino acids. Germline V lookup: CDR1 SGHTA, CDR2 FQGNSA. The V and J ends lost 3 bases and 2 bases respectively, with 7 bases between them. CDR3: CASSFALNTEAFF. For the CDR3, the DNA is TGTGCCAGCAGCTTTGCCCTTAACACTGAAGCTTTCTTT.

The chain recombines TRBV11-2 with TRBJ2-2; D is ambiguous. Trimming stripped 1 base from V and 2 bases from J, with 11 bases between. This CDR3 spans 16 amino acids. The germline V gene encodes CDR1 SGHAT and CDR2 FQNNGV. CDR3 DNA: TGTGCCAGCAGCTTAGGAGGCTCCTTTAACACCGGGGAGCTGTTTTTT. Translating it yields CASSLGGSFNTGELFF.

The gene calls are TRBV10-3 and TRBJ2-3; D not resolved. This CDR3 comprises 11 residues. V was cut by 2 bases and J by 4 bases, with 1 base left in between. Germline V gene lookup returns CDR1 ENHRY and CDR2 SYGVKD. The CDR3 region has the DNA TGTGCCATCAGTGAGGCAGATACGCAGTATTTT. Translated, it gives CAISEADTQYF.

This clonotype has more than one count but fewer than ten. This chain links TRBV6-2 or TRBV6-3 with TRBJ1-1; D might be TRBD1 (5 bases). CDR3 length equals 15 residues. Trimming pared 4 bases from V and 0 bases from J, leaving 12 bases between. Looked up from germline, CDR1 is MNHEY and CDR2 is SVGEGT. The DNA for the CDR3 is TGTGCCAGCAGTTCTGAGACAGATATGAACACTGAAGCTTTCTTT. This gives the protein CASSSETDMNTEAFF.

Many counts were recorded for this clonotype. CDR3 residues: CASSLGTGGSPLHF. The CDR3 DNA is TGTGCCAGCAGCTTAGGGACAGGGGGCTCACCCCTCCACTTT. V and J are TRBV7-2 and TRBJ1-6; 11 nucleotides line up with TRBD1. With V trimmed by 1 base and J by 10 bases, 0 bases remained unmatched. Germline values: CDR1 SGHTA, CDR2 FQGNSA. The CDR3 extends over 14 amino acids.

V and J are TRBV7-9 and TRBJ1-1, with D unresolved. Germline V gene data show CDR1 as SEHNR and CDR2 as FQNEAQ (reference sequence). The CDR3 contains 12 residues. The ends were cut back, 4 bases at V and 11 bases at J, with 14 bases in the middle. The CDR3 sequence is CASSSVSTAAFF. In DNA, the CDR3 is TGTGCCAGCAGCTCGGTCTCTACGGCGGCTTTCTTT.

The J gene is TRBJ2-1, the V gene TRBV6-2 or TRBV6-3; 8 nucleotides agree with TRBD2. Germline lookup yields CDR1 MNHEY and CDR2 SVGEGT. This CDR3 comprises 14 residues. Trimming took 8 bases from V and 7 from J; bases not matched to a gene: 10. The CDR3 loop reads CASRISGAGNEQFF. The DNA of the CDR3 is TGTGCCAGCCGTATTAGCGGGGCTGGTAATGAGCAGTTCTTC.

The chain is built from TRBV20-1 and TRBJ1-1; perhaps TRBD1 as D (5 bases). V lost 4 bases to trimming and J lost 1 base, with 16 bases between them. The CDR3 has 15 residues. The germline CDR1 and CDR2 sequences are DFQATT and SNEGSKA (reference sequence). CDR3 residues: CSATSTSTGNTEAFF. The CDR3, as DNA: TGCAGTGCTACCTCAACAAGCACAGGGAACACTGAAGCTTTCTTT.

The chain is built from TRBV7-2 and TRBJ1-4; D is undetermined. The CDR3 length is 17 residues. Trimming left V 2 bases short and J 5 bases short, with 18 bases between. From germline, CDR1 is SGHTA and CDR2 FQGNSA. The CDR3: CASSLYWGSLVNEKLFF. In nucleotides, the CDR3 is TGTGCCAGCAGCTTATATTGGGGTTCCCTTGTGAATGAAAAACTGTTTTTT.